This TCR beta chain was obtained from a study of blood T cell repertoires in COVID-19. Study as a whole: Sites in the United States, Italy and Spain provided acute and convalescent COVID-19 samples.

The authors' processing: Scientists estimated how many nucleated cells there were by amplifying reference gene primers. Here immunoSEQ multiplex PCR was the method, and the copy in TCRdb shows in-frame clones only, minus some. The V and J calls and clone size were taken over from that table, and D and trimming were inferred from the DNA. The profile shows more than 60,000 clones, around nine tenths of them singletons. The CDR3 length is 14 residues. V was clipped by 5 bases and J by 4 bases; unmatched bases: 7. Germline assignment: CDR1 SGHAT and CDR2 FQNNGV. The source is a human donor in a cohort sampled during active COVID-19. Specimen: peripheral blood. V gene TRBV11-2 combines with J gene TRBJ2-7, with 8 bases aligning to TRBD2. CDR3 residues: CASSRLAPSYEQYF. The CDR3, as DNA: TGTGCCAGCAGCCGACTAGCGCCGAGTTACGAGCAGTACTTC. Drawing the rest from reference TRBV11-2 and TRBJ2-7, the complete variable domain is EAGVAQSPRYKIIEKRQSVAFWCNPISGHATLYWYQQILGQGPKLLIQFQNNGVVDDSQLPKDRFSAERLKGVDSTLKIQPAKLEDSAVYLCASSRLAPSYEQYFGPGTRLTVT.